The 15 T cell receptor beta chains below come from one sample, sequenced in a study of regulatory T cells in long-lasting Graves disease. Through Arm-PCR of CDR3 regions and iRepertoire HTBI primers, TCR beta libraries were built. TCRdb ran MiXCR on the multiplex PCR reads and lists one entry per CDR3 protein. The repertoire holds a few hundred thousand distinct CDR3 sequences, with roughly 10% as singletons. The time point denotes: newly diagnosed GD, antithyroid drugs for less than 3 months. PBMCs provided the RNA from which the TCR library was made. These records were also assigned to another study, of T cells in Graves' hyperthyroidism and ophthalmopathy.

The material sequenced was peripheral blood mononuclear cells (PBMCs), taken at new diagnosis, from a patient treated with antithyroid drugs. The receptors here all came from a woman in her late teens or twenties with Graves disease.

The rearrangement joins TRBV5-8 to TRBJ1-1; 8 bases match TRBD1. V shed 0 bases, J shed 3 bases, and the junction held 4 bases outside the gene matches. The germline gives CDR1 SGHTS, CDR2 YDEGEE. This CDR3 region has 15 residues. The CDR3 sequence is CASSLGGDRYTEAFF. Written as DNA, the CDR3 is TGTGCCAGCAGCTTGGGGGGGGACAGGTACACTGAAGCTTTCTTT.

This clonotype has ten or more counts. The rearrangement joins TRBV7-3 to TRBJ1-1; 7 bases line up with TRBD1. CDR1 and CDR2 (germline): SGHTA, FQGTGA. With 3 bases clipped from V and 1 base from J, the junction kept 8 bases outside the gene matches. The CDR3 is 16 amino acids. CDR3 nucleotide sequence: TGTGCCAGCAGCTTCGATCCGGGACAGCCGAACACTGAAGCTTTCTTT. This encodes CASSFDPGQPNTEAFF.

This clonotype was seen repeatedly, ten times or more. This chain links TRBV7-9 with TRBJ2-4; 10 nucleotides agree with TRBD2. Germline V lookup: CDR1 SEHNR, CDR2 FQNEAQ (reference sequence). V shed 5 bases, J shed 0 bases, and the junction held 13 bases outside the gene matches. The CDR3 length is 19 residues. In DNA, the CDR3 is TGTGCCAGCAGCCCCAAACTAGCGGGAACGCTCCTAGCCAAAAACATTCAGTACTTC. Residues: CASSPKLAGTLLAKNIQYF.

This clonotype was seen repeatedly, ten times or more. This chain links TRBV19 with TRBJ1-2; no definite D call. The CDR3 totals 14 residues. Germline assignment: CDR1 LNHDA and CDR2 SQIVND (reference sequence). Trimming took off 3 bases at V and 3 bases at J, with 11 bases between the two ends. Here the CDR3 reads CASSILSSDYGYTF. CDR3 in DNA: TGTGCCAGTAGTATCCTCTCGTCAGACTATGGCTACACCTTC.

This clonotype was recorded many times. This rearrangement joins TRBV7-3 to TRBJ2-1; 11 nucleotides line up with TRBD2. Germline V lookup: CDR1 SGHTA, CDR2 FQGTGA. The CDR3 runs 14 residues. V shed 4 bases, J shed 4 bases, and the junction held 0 bases outside the gene matches. This chain's CDR3 is CASSSSGRYNEQFF. The CDR3 region has the DNA TGTGCCAGCAGCTCTAGCGGGAGGTACAATGAGCAGTTCTTC. Based on the CDR3 plus reference TRBV7-3 and TRBJ2-1, the full variable domain is GAGVSQTPSNKVTEKGKYVELRCDPISGHTALYWYRQSLGQGPEFLIYFQGTGAADDSGLPNDRFFAVRPEGSVSTLKIQRTERGDSAVYLCASSSSGRYNEQFFGPGTRLTVL.

This clonotype was detected a few times. The chain carries TRBV6-1 and TRBJ2-1, with D tentatively TRBD1 (6 bases). The V gene's germline CDR1 is MNHNS and CDR2 SASEGT. The CDR3 loop spans 12 amino acids. Trimming stripped 6 bases from V and 10 bases from J, with 13 bases between. Here the CDR3 DNA reads TGTGCCAGCAGACCCTCCGGGACAGAGCAGTTCTTC. This gives the protein CASRPSGTEQFF.

The chain couples TRBV9 to TRBJ2-5; 11 bases map to TRBD2. The CDR3 length is 17 residues. V lost 3 bases and J lost 1; bases outside the gene matches: 8. Germline CDR1 reads SGDLS; CDR2 reads YYNGEE. CDR3 sequence reads: CASSAEPTSGGQETQYF. CDR3 coding DNA: TGTGCCAGCAGCGCCGAACCCACTAGCGGGGGCCAAGAGACCCAGTACTTC.

This chain links TRBV28 with TRBJ1-2; D may be TRBD1 (5 bases). The V end lost 6 bases, the J end lost 1 base, and 18 bases lay between the germline ends. Germline CDR1 MDHEN, CDR2 SYDVKM. There are 16 residues in the CDR3. CDR3 region: CASRDEGRTSNYGYTF. In DNA form, the CDR3 reads TGTGCCAGCAGGGACGAGGGGCGGACGAGTAACTATGGCTACACCTTC.

This clonotype has at least ten counts. The rearrangement links TRBV6-1 to TRBJ2-3; D is perhaps TRBD2 (7 bases). CDR1 is MNHNS and CDR2 is SASEGT in the germline V gene. Deletions cut 6 bases from V and 2 bases from J, with 21 bases between. The CDR3 extends over 17 amino acids. DNA of the CDR3: TGTGCCAGCAGATCCCCCCGGCGGGGGCCGTCCACAGATACGCAGTATTTT. The encoded protein is CASRSPRRGPSTDTQYF.

This clonotype was counted many times. The chain employs TRBV20-1 and TRBJ1-1; D may be TRBD1 (5 bases). The germline V gene has CDR1 DFQATT and CDR2 SNEGSKA (reference sequence). V shed 0 bases and J shed 6 bases, with 14 bases lying between them. The CDR3 is 14 residues long. For the CDR3, the DNA is TGCAGTGCTAGAGATCCCCCTGCGGGGCCTGAAGCTTTCTTT. Encoded protein: CSARDPPAGPEAFF.

The CDR3 sequence: CASSVQGGQMDEQYF. The CDR3 bases are TGTGCCAGCAGCGTACAAGGAGGGCAAATGGACGAGCAGTACTTC. This chain joins TRBV9 and TRBJ2-7; a possible D gene is TRBD2 (6 bases). The germline V and J ends were trimmed by 1 base and 5 bases, with 16 bases remaining between them. There are 15 residues in the CDR3. Germline assignment: CDR1 SGDLS and CDR2 YYNGEE.

This clonotype was detected once. The chain uses TRBV7-6 and TRBJ2-1, with a weak D call TRBD1 (5 bases). Deletions cut 0 bases from V and 6 bases from J, with 15 bases between. Per germline, CDR1 SGHVS and CDR2 FNYEAQ. There are 16 residues in the CDR3. CDR3 residues: CASSLARQGWSNEQFF. CDR3 nucleotide sequence: TGTGCCAGCAGCTTAGCGCGCCAGGGTTGGTCCAATGAGCAGTTCTTC.

This clonotype was seen more than once but under ten times. The junction shows a germline mismatch at one end, possibly a read error. This sequence joins TRBV2 and TRBJ2-1; 12 nucleotides agree with TRBD2. Germline CDR1 reads SNHLY; CDR2 reads FYNNEI. This CDR3 is built from 13 residues. CDR3 sequence reads: CASRGGGTSGPIF. CDR3 DNA: TGTGCCAGCCGGGGGGGGGGGACTAGCGGGCCCATCTTC.

This clonotype was counted ten times or more. This rearrangement joins TRBV24-1 to TRBJ1-5; no reliable D call. V shed 5 bases and J shed 4 bases, with 5 bases lying between them. This CDR3 is 12 amino acids long. Looked up from germline, CDR1 is KGHDR and CDR2 is SFDVKD. In nucleotides, the CDR3 is TGTGCCACCAGTGGGGAGAATCAGCCCCAGCATTTT. This gives the protein CATSGENQPQHF.

This clonotype was found a few times. The CDR3 is CASSQNPTQQTEAFF. Written as DNA, the CDR3 is TGCGCCAGCAGCCAAAATCCAACACAACAAACTGAAGCTTTCTTT. V is TRBV4-3 and J is TRBJ1-1; the D is unclear. The germline CDR1 and CDR2 sequences are LGHNA and YSLEER. Trimming pared 2 bases from V and 5 bases from J, leaving 15 bases between. The CDR3 is made up of 15 amino acids.